A single sample gave rise to the 2 T cell receptor beta chains below, sequenced in a study of T cell clonotyping in hematopoietic cell transplantation. Time point of the sample: recipient sample about 28 days before transplant, after cytoreduction. Profiled with immunoSEQ multiplex PCR; TCRdb holds only in-frame clones, not every one. The sample contains about 41,000 clones, around 85% of which appear only once. The starting material was peripheral blood mononuclear cells, obtained before stem cell transplant. These TCRs come from a man in his fifties or sixties with acute myeloid leukemia. Some clones in this sample may be carry-over from other donors' samples.

The chain has TRBV14 and TRBJ1-2; D remains unclear. In germline, CDR1 is SGHDN, CDR2 FVKESK. V lost 0 bases to trimming and J lost 5 bases, with 13 bases between them. This CDR3 is 15 amino acids long. The CDR3 here is CASSQDVVQLYGYTF. DNA for the CDR3: TGTGCCAGCAGCCAAGATGTTGTACAGTTATATGGCTACACCTTC.

V usage is TRBV7-2 and J usage is TRBJ2-7; 7 positions agree with TRBD1. This CDR3 is built from 16 residues. Germline V gives CDR1 SGHTA, CDR2 FQGNSA. With 0 bases clipped from V and 2 bases from J, the junction kept 7 bases outside the gene matches. CDR3 in amino acids: CASSLARDRPTYEQYF. The CDR3 region has the DNA TGTGCCAGCAGCTTAGCCCGGGACAGACCTACCTACGAGCAGTACTTC.